Below, 24 T cell receptor beta chains from the same sample are listed, as sequenced in a study of T cell responses to AZD1222 COVID-19 vaccine. Sequencing was performed with immunoSEQ multiplex PCR; in TCRdb, only in-frame clones are kept and a portion is missing. The sample holds some 60,000 clones, about three quarters seen once. This material consisted of peripheral blood, taken 28 days after the second AZD1222 dose. These receptors all come from an adult who received the AZD1222 COVID-19 vaccine.

The table lists this clone with a few counts. This rearrangement joins TRBV6-5 to TRBJ2-2; tentatively, D is TRBD1 (6 bases). The CDR3 runs 15 residues. With 7 bases removed from V and 0 bases from J, the gap between germline ends came to 12 bases. Germline V gene lookup returns CDR1 MNHEY and CDR2 SVGAGI. The CDR3 sequence is CASKRDTPNTGELFF. The CDR3 region has the DNA TGTGCCAGCAAAAGGGACACCCCGAACACCGGGGAGCTGTTTTTT.

The V and J genes are TRBV18 and TRBJ2-3; perhaps TRBD2 as D (6 bases). The V gene lost 0 bases and the J gene lost 3 bases, with 19 bases spanning the gap. Germline CDR1 and CDR2: KGHSH and LQKENI. This CDR3 is built from 18 residues. In DNA, the CDR3 is TGTGCCAGCTCACCACCGTTCGGGTCGGCAGGGAGGACAGATACGCAGTATTTT. This translates into CASSPPFGSAGRTDTQYF.

This chain links TRBV5-4 with TRBJ1-5; no clear D. The CDR3 length is 14 residues. Deletions cut 1 base from V and 0 bases from J, with 5 bases between. The germline gives CDR1 SGHNT, CDR2 YYREEE (reference sequence). The CDR3 sequence is CASSLQNSNQPQHF. The CDR3 nucleotides are TGTGCCAGCAGCTTGCAGAATAGCAATCAGCCCCAGCATTTT. The full variable domain, in which reference TRBV5-4 and TRBJ1-5 provide the parts outside the CDR3, is ETGVTQSPTHLIKTRGQQVTLRCSSQSGHNTVSWYQQALGQGPQFIFQYYREEENGRGNFPPRFSGLQFPNYSSELNVNALELDDSALYLCASSLQNSNQPQHFGDGTRLSIL.

This chain connects TRBV28 to TRBJ1-4; 8 bases fit TRBD1. Per the germline V gene, CDR1 is MDHEN and CDR2 is SYDVKM. The CDR3 is 15 amino acids. V trimming: 4 bases; J trimming: 6 bases; junction bases outside the gene matches: 7. CDR3 nucleotide sequence: TGTGCCAGCAGTTCGACAGGGGCAGCAGATGAAAAACTGTTTTTT. Translation: CASSSTGAADEKLFF.

The V call is TRBV29-1, the J call TRBJ1-2, with D possibly TRBD1 on 5 matching bases. CDR3 length: 12 amino acids. The germline gives CDR1 SQVTM, CDR2 ANQGSEA. V lost 2 bases and J lost 4, with 8 bases in between. Here the CDR3 DNA reads TGCAGCGTTGAACGGGGGGGCTATGGCTACACCTTC. Amino acids: CSVERGGYGYTF.

The J gene is TRBJ2-1, the V gene TRBV7-2; a weak D match, TRBD1 (5 bases). V was cut by 5 bases and J by 9 bases, with 11 bases left in between. This CDR3 has 12 residues. CDR1 is SGHTA, CDR2 FQGNSA, per germline. The CDR3 here is CASSLYQGEQFF. DNA of the CDR3: TGTGCCAGCAGCCTTTACCAGGGTGAGCAGTTCTTC. Full variable domain (outside the CDR3, taken from reference TRBV7-2 and TRBJ2-1): GAGVSQSPSNKVTEKGKDVELRCDPISGHTALYWYRQSLGQGLEFLIYFQGNSAPDKSGLPSDRFSAERTGGSVSTLTIQRTQQEDSAVYLCASSLYQGEQFFGPGTRLTVL.

This chain links TRBV2 with TRBJ2-3; possibly TRBD2 for D (7 bases). CDR3 length: 15 residues. Germline loops: CDR1 SNHLY, CDR2 FYNNEI. The ends were cut back, 6 bases at V and 0 bases at J, with 13 bases in the middle. CDR3 coding DNA: TGTGCCAGCAGCCTAGGGAGGGGGAGCACAGATACGCAGTATTTT. Translation gives CASSLGRGSTDTQYF.

The J gene is TRBJ2-1, the V gene TRBV20-1, with D possibly matching TRBD1 (6 bases). Germline V lookup: CDR1 DFQATT, CDR2 SNEGSKA (reference sequence). Deletions cut 3 bases from V and 4 bases from J, with 10 bases between. The CDR3 totals 13 residues. CDR3 amino acids: CSASWGPYNEQFF. The CDR3 bases are TGCAGTGCTAGTTGGGGGCCGTACAATGAGCAGTTCTTC.

The V and J genes are TRBV7-2 and TRBJ1-1, with D unresolved. The CDR3 consists of 13 residues. V lost 2 bases, J lost 7 bases, and 11 bases lay in between. The germline V gene encodes CDR1 SGHTA and CDR2 FQGNSA. In DNA form, the CDR3 reads TGTGCCAGCAGCTTATATGCCGGGAGTGAAGCTTTCTTT. This encodes CASSLYAGSEAFF.

The J gene is TRBJ2-7, the V gene TRBV4-2; D gene ambiguous. V dropped 0 bases and J dropped 0 bases, with 9 bases sitting between them. The CDR3 length is 15 residues. Germline V gene sequence: CDR1 LGHNA, CDR2 YNFKEQ. The CDR3 coding sequence is TGTGCCAGCAGCCAAGATCTGGGGAACTCCTACGAGCAGTACTTC. It yields the protein CASSQDLGNSYEQYF.

The chain carries TRBV25-1 and TRBJ2-1, with 10 bases lining up with TRBD2. CDR3 size: 18 residues. V was clipped by 2 bases and J by 6 bases; unmatched bases: 13. In germline, CDR1 is MGHDK, CDR2 SYGVNS. CDR3 residues: CASSENRLAGARGNEQFF. Written as DNA, the CDR3 is TGTGCCAGCAGTGAAAACCGGCTAGCGGGGGCCAGGGGCAATGAGCAGTTCTTC.

This clone was found a few times. The V call is TRBV24-1, the J call TRBJ2-3; tentatively, D is TRBD1 (6 bases). V was clipped by 10 bases and J by 0 bases, with 16 bases between them. CDR3 length: 15 residues. Germline CDR1 and CDR2: KGHDR and SFDVKD. In DNA, the CDR3 is TGTGCCACGCAGGGCGACAGGAGTAGCACAGATACGCAGTATTTT. Its translation is CATQGDRSSTDTQYF.

V gene TRBV9 combines with J gene TRBJ1-6; D is perhaps TRBD1 (5 bases). V lost 4 bases to trimming and J lost 6 bases, with 14 bases between them. The CDR3 extends over 15 amino acids. CDR1 and CDR2 (germline): SGDLS, YYNGEE. The CDR3 region is CASSPSPGPNSPLHF. In nucleotides, the CDR3 is TGTGCCAGCAGCCCCAGTCCGGGACCTAATTCACCCCTCCACTTT.

This chain links TRBV5-6 with TRBJ1-6; D ambiguous. The CDR3 loop spans 12 amino acids. The V end lost 3 bases, the J end lost 6 bases, and 4 bases lay between the germline ends. The germline CDR1 and CDR2 sequences are SGHDT and YYEEEE. CDR3 nucleotide sequence: TGTGCCAGCAGCTGGGGTAATTCACCCCTCCACTTT. This sequence encodes CASSWGNSPLHF.

This rearrangement joins TRBV28 to TRBJ1-6, with TRBD1 matching over 12 bases. The CDR3 is 15 residues long. V was pared by 6 bases and J by 16 bases, with 13 bases of the junction left unmatched. Germline values: CDR1 MDHEN, CDR2 SYDVKM. The CDR3 is CASSSPVWDRGLLHF. CDR3 DNA sequence: TGTGCCAGCAGCTCCCCAGTCTGGGACAGGGGGCTACTCCACTTT.

Of note for this clone: Other DNA sequences in the same sample also yield this CDR3. The rearrangement joins TRBV12-3 or TRBV12-4 to TRBJ1-5; D is unresolved. This CDR3 region has 12 residues. The V end was cut by 3 bases, the J end by 5 bases, with 5 bases between. The CDR3 DNA sequence: TGTGCCAGCAGTTTTGGCGATCAGCCCCAGCATTTT. It is translated as CASSFGDQPQHF.

This clone was observed a single time. J is TRBJ2-1 and V is TRBV11-1, with TRBD1 as a possible D gene (5 bases). V lost 7 bases, J lost 1 base, and 8 bases lay in between. Per the germline V gene, CDR1 is SGHAT and CDR2 is FQDESV (reference sequence). This CDR3 spans 13 amino acids. In DNA, the CDR3 is TGTGCCAGCAAGCAGGGTTCCTACAATGAGCAGTTCTTC. This codes for CASKQGSYNEQFF.

The chain recombines TRBV12-3 or TRBV12-4 with TRBJ1-6; D remains unclear. Deletions cut 5 bases from V and 4 bases from J, with 3 bases between. This CDR3 has 12 amino acids. The CDR3, as DNA: TGTGCCAGCAGTCCATATAATTCACCCCTCCACTTT. It translates to CASSPYNSPLHF.

The chain employs TRBV2 and TRBJ1-1; TRBD1 is a possible D gene (5 bases). CDR3 length equals 15 residues. The V gene's germline CDR1 is SNHLY and CDR2 FYNNEI. V lost 10 bases, J lost 4 bases, and 22 bases lay in between. In nucleotides, the CDR3 is TGTGCCACCTCACAGCTATGGGGGTTGGCCACTGAAGCTTTCTTT. Amino acid sequence: CATSQLWGLATEAFF. The variable domain in full, completed from reference TRBV2 and TRBJ1-1, reads EPEVTQTPSHQVTQMGQEVILRCVPISNHLYFYWYRQILGQKVEFLVSFYNNEISEKSEIFDDQFSVERPDGSNFTLKIRSTKLEDSAMYFCATSQLWGLATEAFFGQGTRLTVV.

The chain couples TRBV11-3 to TRBJ1-5; 10 bases are a match to TRBD1. Looked up from germline, CDR1 is SGHNT and CDR2 is YENEEA. The CDR3 has 16 residues. The V and J ends lost 6 bases and 5 bases, in that order; junction bases with no gene match: 10. CDR3: CASRIRDRGEYQPQHF. As DNA, the CDR3 is TGTGCCAGCAGAATCCGGGACAGGGGCGAATATCAGCCCCAGCATTTT.

This sequence joins TRBV19 and TRBJ1-5; 8 bases agree with TRBD1. The CDR3 runs to 14 residues. The V and J ends lost 6 bases and 3 bases, in that order; junction bases with no gene match: 4. Germline V gene lookup returns CDR1 LNHDA and CDR2 SQIVND (reference sequence). This CDR3 reads CASSMDRDNQPQHF. The CDR3 DNA follows: TGTGCCAGTAGCATGGACAGGGACAATCAGCCCCAGCATTTT.

This chain uses TRBV13 with TRBJ1-4; perhaps TRBD1 as D (6 bases). This CDR3 contains 13 residues. Trimming stripped 5 bases from V and 8 bases from J, with 12 bases between. CDR1 is PRHDT, CDR2 FYEKMQ, per germline (reference sequence). CDR3 region: CASSPRTAEKLFF. As DNA, the CDR3 is TGTGCCAGCAGCCCCCGGACAGCCGAAAAACTGTTTTTT.

Only a few counts were recorded for this clone. CDR3 in DNA: TGTGCCAGCAGTTACGGGGTACAGGCAGGGTCCTACAATGAGCAGTTCTTC. Translated: CASSYGVQAGSYNEQFF. V is TRBV6-2 or TRBV6-3 and J is TRBJ2-1; TRBD1 might be the D (5 bases). Germline V gene sequence: CDR1 MNHEY, CDR2 SVGEGT. Trimming cost V 2 bases and J 1 base, with 15 bases left between them. The CDR3 sequence is 17 residues long.

J is TRBJ2-3 and V is TRBV7-8; tentative D call: TRBD2 (6 bases). V lost 6 bases and J 3 bases, leaving 22 bases between the germline ends. This CDR3 comprises 17 residues. CDR1 and CDR2 (germline): SGHVS, FQNEAQ. The CDR3 bases are TGTGCCAGCAGTCCGCCCCGGGTTCCGGGGGAAACAGATACGCAGTATTTT. It specifies CASSPPRVPGETDTQYF.